Each of the 13 T cell receptor beta chains below was sequenced from the same sample in a study of blood T cell repertoires in COVID-19. Clones were sequenced by immunoSEQ multiplex PCR, and TCRdb holds only the in-frame ones, with some missing. The sample has tens of thousands of clones, more than 75% seen once; the top ten hold 14%. The sample taken for sequencing was peripheral blood. The receptors here all came from a man in his 70s with acute or convalescent COVID-19.

The CDR3 bases are TGTGCCAGCAGCGCAACTTTGACAGCTAACATTCAGTACTTC. Translation: CASSATLTANIQYF. This chain uses TRBV9 with TRBJ2-4, with D tentatively TRBD1 (5 bases). This CDR3 is built from 14 residues. V shed 3 bases and J shed 7 bases, with 14 bases lying between them. Germline V lookup: CDR1 SGDLS, CDR2 YYNGEE.

The chain recombines TRBV30 with TRBJ2-7, with 11 nucleotides matching TRBD2. This CDR3 region has 16 residues. The trim removed 5 bases at V and 0 bases at J, leaving 9 bases unmatched. CDR1 GTSNPN and CDR2 SVGIG come from the germline V gene (reference sequence). Written as DNA, the CDR3 is TGTGCCTGGGGGGGGACGGGACTAGCGGCCTCCTACGAGCAGTACTTC. Translated, it gives CAWGGTGLAASYEQYF.

The CDR3 protein is CASGNLGQPQHF. The CDR3 DNA sequence: TGTGCCAGCGGCAACCTAGGACAGCCCCAGCATTTT. This chain uses TRBV6-5 with TRBJ1-5; D gene ambiguous. This CDR3 contains 12 residues. The V gene lost 8 bases and the J gene lost 7 bases, with 12 bases spanning the gap. CDR1 MNHEY and CDR2 SVGAGI come from the germline V gene.

This sequence joins TRBV27 and TRBJ2-3, with 16 bases that match TRBD2. V trimming: 1 base; J trimming: 4 bases; junction bases outside the gene matches: 2. CDR3 length: 17 amino acids. The V gene's germline CDR1 is MNHEY and CDR2 SMNVEV (reference sequence). The CDR3 coding sequence is TGTGCCAGCAGTTTATACGGGACTAGCGGGGGGGCAGATACGCAGTATTTT. This codes for CASSLYGTSGGADTQYF.

The chain couples TRBV28 to TRBJ1-5, with TRBD1 as a possible D gene (5 bases). The germline V and J ends were trimmed by 6 bases and 7 bases, with 22 bases remaining between them. The CDR3 has 16 residues. CDR1 is MDHEN and CDR2 is SYDVKM in the germline V gene. As DNA, the CDR3 is TGTGCCAGCAGAAAGGGAACGGCAAAGGGGAACCAGCCCCAGCATTTT. Its protein product is CASRKGTAKGNQPQHF.

The rearrangement uses TRBV5-1 and TRBJ2-3, with a possible D match to TRBD1 (5 bases). CDR3 size: 16 residues. Trimming pared 7 bases from V and 4 bases from J, leaving 22 bases between. Germline CDR1 is SGHRS and CDR2 is YFSETQ. The CDR3 DNA is TGCGCCAGCTCAATCCGAGAGACAGCAAACTCAGATACGCAGTATTTT. Translation: CASSIRETANSDTQYF.

The CDR3 bases are TGCGCCAGCAGAAACGTTGTCAGTTCTGGGGCCAACGTCCTGACTTTC. Its translation is CASRNVVSSGANVLTF. The chain joins TRBV5-1 to TRBJ2-6; D is ambiguous. CDR3 length equals 16 residues. Trimming pared 5 bases from V and 1 base from J, leaving 13 bases between. Germline V gives CDR1 SGHRS, CDR2 YFSETQ.

A few counts support this clone. The chain uses TRBV7-8 and TRBJ1-5; 8 bases match TRBD1. The CDR3 is made up of 16 amino acids. Per the germline V gene, CDR1 is SGHVS and CDR2 is FQNEAQ. Trimming took 5 bases from V and 7 from J; bases not matched to a gene: 13. The CDR3 nucleotides read TGTGCCAGCAGCCCACCCTGGACAGGGTTCGAACAGCCCCAGCATTTT. Amino acids: CASSPPWTGFEQPQHF.

This clone was seen more than once but under ten times. The rearrangement uses TRBV7-9 and TRBJ1-6, with TRBD1 identical over 10 bases. This CDR3 is 14 amino acids long. The junction had 6 bases not matched to a gene; V was cut back by 6 bases and J by 10 bases. The germline gives CDR1 SEHNR, CDR2 FQNEAQ (reference sequence). The CDR3 sequence: CASSSGTGVSPLHF. CDR3 coding DNA: TGTGCCAGCAGTTCCGGGACAGGGGTCTCACCCCTCCACTTT. Based on the CDR3 plus reference TRBV7-9 and TRBJ1-6, the full variable domain is DTGVSQNPRHKITKRGQNVTFRCDPISEHNRLYWYRQTLGQGPEFLTYFQNEAQLEKSRLLSDRFSAERPKGSFSTLEIQRTEQGDSAMYLCASSSGTGVSPLHFGNGTRLTVT.

The chain joins TRBV2 to TRBJ1-1; maybe TRBD1 (5 bases). Trimming removed 4 bases from V and 4 bases from J, with 7 bases in between. The germline gives CDR1 SNHLY, CDR2 FYNNEI. The CDR3 extends over 12 amino acids. CDR3 coding DNA: TGTGCCAGCAGTGGACAGAGCACTGAAGCTTTCTTT. It encodes CASSGQSTEAFF. The entire variable domain, with the rest obtained from reference TRBV2 and TRBJ1-1, is as follows: EPEVTQTPSHQVTQMGQEVILRCVPISNHLYFYWYRQILGQKVEFLVSFYNNEISEKSEIFDDQFSVERPDGSNFTLKIRSTKLEDSAMYFCASSGQSTEAFFGQGTRLTVV.

In this sample, this clone turned up once. The chain carries TRBV28 and TRBJ2-7; 10 bases line up with TRBD1. The CDR3 extends over 15 amino acids. The ends lost 2 bases at V and 3 bases at J; junction bases unmatched: 4. From germline, CDR1 is MDHEN and CDR2 SYDVKM. In DNA form, the CDR3 reads TGTGCCAGCAGTTTAAGGGGGACAGGGGTCTACGAGCAGTACGTC. Translation: CASSLRGTGVYEQYV.

The chain combines TRBV9 with TRBJ2-2, with D perhaps matching TRBD2 (6 bases). There are 16 residues in the CDR3. CDR1 and CDR2 (germline): SGDLS, YYNGEE. V gave up 3 bases and J gave up 0 bases, with 12 bases separating them. CDR3 region: CASSALGLTNTGELFF. The CDR3 DNA reads TGTGCCAGCAGCGCCCTGGGACTCACGAACACCGGGGAGCTGTTTTTT.

CDR3 sequence reads: CASSRQGANTGELFF. The DNA of the CDR3 is TGTGCCAGCAGTCGCCAGGGCGCGAACACCGGGGAGCTGTTTTTT. V is TRBV2 and J is TRBJ2-2; D may be TRBD1 (5 bases). Germline V gives CDR1 SNHLY, CDR2 FYNNEI. V dropped 5 bases and J dropped 0 bases, with 10 bases sitting between them. The CDR3 has 15 amino acids.